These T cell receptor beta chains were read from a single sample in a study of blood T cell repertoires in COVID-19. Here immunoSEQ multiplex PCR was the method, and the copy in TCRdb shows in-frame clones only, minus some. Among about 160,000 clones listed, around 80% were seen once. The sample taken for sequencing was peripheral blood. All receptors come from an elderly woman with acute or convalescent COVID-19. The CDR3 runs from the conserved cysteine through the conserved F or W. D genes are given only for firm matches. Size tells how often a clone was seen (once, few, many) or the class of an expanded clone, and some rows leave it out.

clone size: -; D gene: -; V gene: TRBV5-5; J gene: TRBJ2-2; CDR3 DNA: TGTGCCAGCAGCTTGGTGCAGGGGGGTTCCGGGGAGCTGTTTTTT; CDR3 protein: CASSLVQGGSGELFF
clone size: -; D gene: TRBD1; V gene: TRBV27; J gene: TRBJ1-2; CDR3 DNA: TGTGCCAGCAGTTTATCTGCCCCGGGACAGGGAACTTCGTCCGATGGCTACACCTTC; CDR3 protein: CASSLSAPGQGTSSDGYTF
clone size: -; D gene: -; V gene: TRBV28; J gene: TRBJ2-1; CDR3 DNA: TGTGCCAGCAGTTCCAGGGTGCGGGGTTCCTACAATGAGCAGTTCTTC; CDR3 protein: CASSSRVRGSYNEQFF
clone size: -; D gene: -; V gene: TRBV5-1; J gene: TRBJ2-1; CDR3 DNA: TGCGCCAGCAGCCTCTCTGGCGGGGCTAGCTCCTACAATGAGCAGTTCTTC; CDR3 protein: CASSLSGGASSYNEQFF
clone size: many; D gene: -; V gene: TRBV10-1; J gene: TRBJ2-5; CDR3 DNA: TGCGCCAGTACCTCTAGCTGTCAAGAGACCCAGTACTTC; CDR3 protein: CASTSSCQETQYF
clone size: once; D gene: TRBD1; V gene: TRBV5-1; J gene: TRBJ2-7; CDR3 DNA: TGCGCCAGCAGCCAGGACAGGGGGGCCTCCTACGAGCAGTACTTC; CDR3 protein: CASSQDRGASYEQYF
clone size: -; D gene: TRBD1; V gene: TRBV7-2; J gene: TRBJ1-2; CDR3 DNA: TGTGCCAGCAGCTTAACCCCAGGGACAGGGGTAGAAGGCTACACCTTC; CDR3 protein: CASSLTPGTGVEGYTF
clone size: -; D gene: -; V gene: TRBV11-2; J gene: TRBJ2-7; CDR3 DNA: TGTGCCAGCAGCTTAGCGCAGGGGTGGTCCTACGAGCAGTACTTC; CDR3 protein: CASSLAQGWSYEQYF
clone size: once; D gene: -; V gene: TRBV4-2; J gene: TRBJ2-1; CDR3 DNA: TGTGCCAGCAGCCAGGCTAAGACAGACTCCTACAATGAGCAGTTCTTC; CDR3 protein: CASSQAKTDSYNEQFF
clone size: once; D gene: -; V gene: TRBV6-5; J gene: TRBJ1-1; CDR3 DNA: TGTGCCAGCAGTTACAGAACCTCGGGAGAGCGGACTGAAGCTTTCTTT; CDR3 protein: CASSYRTSGERTEAFF
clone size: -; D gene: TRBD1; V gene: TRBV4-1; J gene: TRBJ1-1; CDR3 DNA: TGCGCCAGCAGCCGGACCGGGACAGGGGACACTGAAGCTTTCTTT; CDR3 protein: CASSRTGTGDTEAFF
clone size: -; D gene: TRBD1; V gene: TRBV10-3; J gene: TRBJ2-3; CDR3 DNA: TGTGCCTCAAGACCAGGGGGCGATGCGGATACGCAGTATTTT; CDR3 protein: CASRPGGDADTQYF
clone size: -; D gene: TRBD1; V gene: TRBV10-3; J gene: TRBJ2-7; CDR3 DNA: TGTGCCATCGCCCAGCGCATAGACAGGGGAAGCGAGCAGTACTTC; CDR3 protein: CAIAQRIDRGSEQYF
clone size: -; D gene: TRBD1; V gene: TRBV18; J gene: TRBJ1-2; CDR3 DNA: TGTGCCAGCTCACCACCCTCGGACAGGGGATACGGCTACACCTTC; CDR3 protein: CASSPPSDRGYGYTF
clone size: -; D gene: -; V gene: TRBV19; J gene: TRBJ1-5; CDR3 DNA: TGTGCCAGTAGTATCCTACAGGGCAGCGGCAATCAGCCCCAGCATTTT; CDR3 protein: CASSILQGSGNQPQHF
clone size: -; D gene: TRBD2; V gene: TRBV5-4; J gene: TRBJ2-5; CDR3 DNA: TGTGCCAGCAGCCTATCGGGACTAGCGGAAGAGACCCAGTACTTC; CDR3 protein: CASSLSGLAEETQYF
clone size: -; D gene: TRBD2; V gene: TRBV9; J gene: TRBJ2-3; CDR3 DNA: TGTGCCAGCAGCGTAGGACTAGCAACAGATACGCAGTATTTT; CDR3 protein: CASSVGLATDTQYF
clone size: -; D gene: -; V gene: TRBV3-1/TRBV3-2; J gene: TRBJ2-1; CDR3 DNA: TGTGCCAGCAGCCCCTGGGGCGACAATGAGCAGTTCTTC; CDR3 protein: CASSPWGDNEQFF
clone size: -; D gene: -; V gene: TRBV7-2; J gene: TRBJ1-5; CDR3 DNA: TGTGCCAGCAGCTTAGCGCGACAGCCCCAGCATTTT; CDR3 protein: CASSLARQPQHF
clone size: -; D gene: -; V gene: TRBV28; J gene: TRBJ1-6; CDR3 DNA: TGTGCCAGCAGTCGGGGGGCGCCTAATTCACCCCTCCACTTT; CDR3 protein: CASSRGAPNSPLHF
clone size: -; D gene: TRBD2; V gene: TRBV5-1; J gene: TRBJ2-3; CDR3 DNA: TGCGCCAGCAGCTTGGCTTTATCGGGAGGGCCGGAGACGCAGTATTTT; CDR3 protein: CASSLALSGGPETQYF
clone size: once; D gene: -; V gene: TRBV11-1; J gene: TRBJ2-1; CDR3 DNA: TGTGCCAGCAGCTTAGACAGGGTGACCTACAATGAGCAGTTCTTC; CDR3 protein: CASSLDRVTYNEQFF
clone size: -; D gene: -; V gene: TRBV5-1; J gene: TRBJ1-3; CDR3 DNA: TGCGCCAGCAGCTTGGAAGGGGGCTCTGGAAACACCATATATTTT; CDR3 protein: CASSLEGGSGNTIYF